Listed below are T cell receptor beta chains from one sample, sequenced in a study of tumor and adjacent non-tumor tissue in lung cancer. TCRdb redid the calling of the multiplex PCR reads with MiXCR, one entry per CDR3 protein. The table has 60,000 to 85,000 distinct CDR3 sequences, approximately 82% seen once. Sequences were obtained from distant non-tumor lung tissue. These receptors all stem from a man between 65 and 85 years old with non-small cell lung cancer. Both conserved end residues are part of each CDR3. Fields, in order: D gene, clone size, V gene, CDR3 length, J gene, CDR3 protein, CDR3 DNA. The D gene is left open where the match is weak. Size is omitted from some rows. Given values are once, few, many or a class for expanded clones.

d_gene: NA; abundance: NA; v_gene: TRBV6-6; len: 14; j_gene: TRBJ1-5; CDR3aa: CASCFRISNQPQHF; CDR3nt: TGTGCCAGCTGTTTCCGCATTAGCAATCAGCCCCAACATTTT
d_gene: NA; abundance: NA; v_gene: TRBV12-3/TRBV12-4; len: 15; j_gene: TRBJ2-2; CDR3aa: CACSPKHGDAWELFF; CDR3nt: TGTGCCTGCAGTCCCAAACATGGGGACGCCTGGGAGCTGTTTTTT
d_gene: TRBD1; abundance: NA; v_gene: TRBV6-1; len: 18; j_gene: TRBJ2-2; CDR3aa: CASSPKGQGGKNTGELFF; CDR3nt: TGTGCCAGCAGCCCTAAGGGACAAGGGGGCAAGAACACCGGGGAGCTGTTTTTT
d_gene: NA; abundance: NA; v_gene: TRBV11-1; len: 15; j_gene: TRBJ1-1; CDR3aa: CASSLENQARTEAFF; CDR3nt: TGTGCCAGCAGCTTAGAGAATCAGGCGAGGACTGAAGCTTTCTTT
d_gene: NA; abundance: NA; v_gene: TRBV4-1; len: 14; j_gene: TRBJ1-3; CDR3aa: CASSQDEPGNTLYF; CDR3nt: TGCGCCAGCAGCCAAGATGAACCCGGAAACACCTTATATTTT
d_gene: NA; abundance: many; v_gene: TRBV5-4; len: 14; j_gene: TRBJ2-7; CDR3aa: CASSSNRNSYEQYF; CDR3nt: TGTGCCAGCAGCTCAAACAGGAACTCCTACGAGCAGTACTTC
d_gene: NA; abundance: NA; v_gene: TRBV6-5; len: 13; j_gene: TRBJ2-2; CDR3aa: CANSWRGIRELFF; CDR3nt: TGTGCCAACAGTTGGAGGGGAATCCGGGAACTGTTTTTT
d_gene: NA; abundance: many; v_gene: TRBV4-3; len: 14; j_gene: TRBJ2-7; CDR3aa: CASSQGQAFYEQYF; CDR3nt: TGCGCCAGCAGCCAAGGGCAGGCCTTCTACGAGCAGTACTTC
d_gene: NA; abundance: once; v_gene: TRBV6-6; len: 15; j_gene: TRBJ2-2; CDR3aa: CANSTRKVNTGELFF; CDR3nt: TGTGCCAACAGTACCCGGAAAGTGAACACCGGGGAACTGTTTTTT
d_gene: TRBD1; abundance: NA; v_gene: TRBV11-2; len: 15; j_gene: TRBJ2-7; CDR3aa: CTSSLYQGAPYEHYF; CDR3nt: TGTACCAGCAGCCTATATCAGGGGGCCCCCTACGAGCACTACTTC
d_gene: NA; abundance: NA; v_gene: TRBV6-6; len: 11; j_gene: TRBJ1-4; CDR3aa: CASTDNEKPFF; CDR3nt: TGTGCCAGCACCGATAATGAAAAACCGTTTTTT
d_gene: NA; abundance: NA; v_gene: TRBV6-2/TRBV6-3; len: 12; j_gene: TRBJ2-1; CDR3aa: CARRHSGNEQFF; CDR3nt: TGTGCCAGGAGACACTCAGGGAATGAGCAATTCTTC
d_gene: TRBD2; abundance: NA; v_gene: TRBV4-1; len: 15; j_gene: TRBJ2-7; CDR3aa: CASSPGTSGTYEQCF; CDR3nt: TGCGCCAGCAGCCCAGGGACTAGCGGAACCTACGAGCAGTGCTTC
d_gene: TRBD1; abundance: NA; v_gene: TRBV10-3; len: 15; j_gene: TRBJ1-5; CDR3aa: CAIRVTGEGDQPQHF; CDR3nt: TGTGCCATCAGAGTAACAGGGGAAGGGGATCAGCCCCAGCATTTT
d_gene: TRBD1; abundance: NA; v_gene: TRBV5-1; len: 16; j_gene: TRBJ1-2; CDR3aa: CASSSRGQGPDYGYTF; CDR3nt: TGCGCCAGCAGCTCACGAGGACAGGGCCCGGACTATGGTTACACCTTC
d_gene: NA; abundance: NA; v_gene: TRBV11-2; len: 14; j_gene: TRBJ2-3; CDR3aa: CASRSHGFSDTQYF; CDR3nt: TGTGCCAGCCGCTCACATGGGTTCTCAGATACACAGTATTTT
d_gene: NA; abundance: NA; v_gene: TRBV20-1; len: 14; j_gene: TRBJ1-2; CDR3aa: CSVSRDGETGGYTF; CDR3nt: TGCAGTGTCAGCCGGGACGGGGAAACGGGAGGCTACACCTTC
d_gene: NA; abundance: NA; v_gene: TRBV12-3/TRBV12-4; len: 13; j_gene: TRBJ1-1; CDR3aa: CASSFDRDTEVFF; CDR3nt: TGTGCCAGCAGCTTTGATAGGGACACTGAAGTTTTCTTT
d_gene: TRBD1; abundance: many; v_gene: TRBV4-3; len: 15; j_gene: TRBJ2-7; CDR3aa: CASSRSTGGTYEQYF; CDR3nt: TGCGCCAGCAGCCGCTCGACAGGGGGGACGTACGAGCAGTACTTC
d_gene: NA; abundance: NA; v_gene: TRBV6-2/TRBV6-3; len: 19; j_gene: TRBJ2-1; CDR3aa: CASRPGGSSGYSSYNEQFF; CDR3nt: TGTGCCAGCAGACCAGGGGGTTCTAGCGGTTACAGCTCCTACAATGAGCAGTTCTTC
d_gene: NA; abundance: NA; v_gene: TRBV28; len: 16; j_gene: TRBJ1-1; CDR3aa: CASSLGIGQWNTEAFF; CDR3nt: TGTGCCAGCAGTTTAGGTATCGGACAGTGGAACACTGAAGCTTTCTTT
d_gene: TRBD2; abundance: large; v_gene: TRBV29-1; len: 14; j_gene: TRBJ2-1; CDR3aa: CSAVGRGTNNEQFF; CDR3nt: TGCAGCGCTGTGGGGAGGGGCACAAACAATGAGCAGTTCTTC
d_gene: NA; abundance: NA; v_gene: TRBV11-2; len: 15; j_gene: TRBJ1-2; CDR3aa: CASSFPRGFAYGYIF; CDR3nt: TGTGCCAGCAGCTTTCCTAGGGGCTTCGCCTATGGCTACATCTTC
d_gene: TRBD1; abundance: NA; v_gene: TRBV6-6; len: 17; j_gene: TRBJ2-2; CDR3aa: CTTSYPRRDSNTGELFF; CDR3nt: TGTACCACCAGTTACCCGCGCAGGGACAGCAACACCGGGGAGCTGTTTTTT
d_gene: NA; abundance: NA; v_gene: TRBV10-3; len: 15; j_gene: TRBJ2-1; CDR3aa: CDISEKGSSYNEQFF; CDR3nt: TGTGATATCAGTGAGAAGGGCAGCTCCTACAATGAGCAGTTCTTC
d_gene: TRBD2; abundance: NA; v_gene: TRBV6-2/TRBV6-3; len: 19; j_gene: TRBJ2-1; CDR3aa: CASSYSASSGRDVYNEKFF; CDR3nt: TGTGCCAGCAGTTACTCTGCGTCTAGCGGGAGGGACGTATACAATGAGAAGTTCTTC
d_gene: NA; abundance: many; v_gene: TRBV20-1; len: 13; j_gene: TRBJ2-3; CDR3aa: CSAWGISTDTQYF; CDR3nt: TGCAGTGCTTGGGGCATCAGCACAGATACGCAGTATTTT
d_gene: NA; abundance: once; v_gene: TRBV4-2; len: 18; j_gene: TRBJ1-3; CDR3aa: CASSLSIGGSSSGNTIYF; CDR3nt: TGTGCCAGCAGCCTGTCGATTGGGGGGTCTAGCTCTGGAAACACCATATATTTT
d_gene: NA; abundance: NA; v_gene: TRBV5-6; len: 15; j_gene: TRBJ2-2; CDR3aa: CASSRLTANTGELFF; CDR3nt: TGTGCCAGCAGTCGTCTAACGGCGAACACCGGGGAGCTGTTTTTT
d_gene: NA; abundance: NA; v_gene: TRBV29-1; len: 14; j_gene: TRBJ2-7; CDR3aa: CSVEESTGTYEEYF; CDR3nt: TGCAGCGTTGAAGAGTCGACAGGAACCTACGAGGAGTATTTC
d_gene: TRBD2; abundance: NA; v_gene: TRBV5-8; len: 15; j_gene: TRBJ2-1; CDR3aa: CVSSYIAGPYNEQFF; CDR3nt: TGTGTCAGCAGCTACATAGCGGGGCCTTACAATGAGCAGTTCTTC
d_gene: TRBD1; abundance: many; v_gene: TRBV7-9; len: 15; j_gene: TRBJ1-1; CDR3aa: CASSPGQGLDTEAFF; CDR3nt: TGTGCCAGCAGTCCGGGACAGGGGTTGGACACTGAAGCTTTCTTT
d_gene: NA; abundance: NA; v_gene: TRBV10-3; len: 16; j_gene: TRBJ1-5; CDR3aa: CAIGRGCVSGNQPQHF; CDR3nt: TGTGCTATCGGAAGAGGGTGCGTCTCTGGCAATCAGCCCCAGCATTTT
d_gene: NA; abundance: NA; v_gene: TRBV10-3; len: 15; j_gene: TRBJ2-1; CDR3aa: CATSDVSGSYNEQFF; CDR3nt: TGTGCCACCAGTGATGTTTCGGGCTCCTACAATGAGCAGTTCTTC
d_gene: NA; abundance: few; v_gene: TRBV29-1; len: 13; j_gene: TRBJ1-5; CDR3aa: CSVEEGLGQPHNF; CDR3nt: TGCAGCGTTGAAGAGGGGCTAGGTCAGCCCCATAATTTT
d_gene: NA; abundance: NA; v_gene: TRBV28; len: 14; j_gene: TRBJ2-1; CDR3aa: CASCFDRAYNEQFF; CDR3nt: TGTGCCAGCTGTTTCGACAGAGCTTACAATGAGCAGTTCTTC
d_gene: NA; abundance: many; v_gene: TRBV20-1; len: 11; j_gene: TRBJ1-5; CDR3aa: CSARFGQPQHF; CDR3nt: TGCAGTGCTAGATTCGGGCAGCCCCAGCATTTT
d_gene: NA; abundance: NA; v_gene: TRBV29-1; len: 16; j_gene: TRBJ1-2; CDR3aa: CSLVSYQSSGEDGYTF; CDR3nt: TGCAGCCTTGTCTCCTATCAATCCTCGGGAGAAGATGGCTATACCTTC
d_gene: NA; abundance: NA; v_gene: TRBV11-3; len: 16; j_gene: TRBJ1-1; CDR3aa: CASSFRDRTMNTKAFF; CDR3nt: TGTGCCAGCAGCTTTCGGGATAGAACCATGAACACTAAAGCTTTCTTT
d_gene: NA; abundance: few; v_gene: TRBV29-1; len: 12; j_gene: TRBJ1-1; CDR3aa: CSVLGTAGWAFF; CDR3nt: TGCAGTGTCCTGGGGACTGCGGGTTGGGCTTTCTTT
d_gene: TRBD1; abundance: NA; v_gene: TRBV6-1; len: 14; j_gene: TRBJ1-4; CDR3aa: CVSTDRATNEKLLF; CDR3nt: TGTGTCAGCACCGACAGGGCAACTAATGAAAAACTGCTTTTT
d_gene: NA; abundance: NA; v_gene: TRBV6-2/TRBV6-3; len: 16; j_gene: TRBJ2-5; CDR3aa: CVSHRQDSRASETQYF; CDR3nt: TGTGTCAGCCACCGGCAGGACAGCCGGGCATCAGAGACCCAGTACTTC
d_gene: NA; abundance: once; v_gene: TRBV12-5; len: 14; j_gene: TRBJ1-5; CDR3aa: CTSGLTAGSQPQCF; CDR3nt: TGTACTAGTGGCCTTACCGCTGGCAGTCAGCCGCAGTGTTTT
d_gene: NA; abundance: NA; v_gene: TRBV29-1; len: 13; j_gene: TRBJ1-2; CDR3aa: CSVLQTGPYGYNF; CDR3nt: TGCAGCGTTCTCCAGACGGGACCCTATGGCTACAATTTC
d_gene: NA; abundance: NA; v_gene: TRBV5-6; len: 17; j_gene: TRBJ1-1; CDR3aa: CANSFIGTRIMNTEAFF; CDR3nt: TGTGCCAACAGCTTCATAGGAACAAGAATAATGAACACTGAAGCTTTCTTT
d_gene: NA; abundance: few; v_gene: TRBV12-3/TRBV12-4; len: 14; j_gene: TRBJ1-6; CDR3aa: CASTLGGFNSALHF; CDR3nt: TGTGCCAGCACACTAGGGGGGTTTAATTCAGCCCTCCACTTT
d_gene: NA; abundance: many; v_gene: TRBV20-1; len: 15; j_gene: TRBJ1-5; CDR3aa: CSARGRRESNQPQHF; CDR3nt: TGCAGTGCTAGAGGTCGGAGGGAGAGCAATCAGCCCCAGCATTTT
d_gene: NA; abundance: NA; v_gene: TRBV11-1; len: 13; j_gene: TRBJ2-5; CDR3aa: CASSFFRRKIQYF; CDR3nt: TGTGCCAGCAGCTTTTTCAGGCGGAAGATCCAGTACTTC
d_gene: NA; abundance: NA; v_gene: TRBV6-5; len: 13; j_gene: TRBJ2-2; CDR3aa: CVSNYWGTGELFF; CDR3nt: TGTGTCAGCAATTACTGGGGCACCGGGGAGCTATTTTTT
d_gene: TRBD2; abundance: NA; v_gene: TRBV5-1; len: 12; j_gene: TRBJ2-1; CDR3aa: CASRREGNGQFF; CDR3nt: TGCGCCAGCAGGAGGGAGGGCAATGGGCAGTTCTTC
d_gene: NA; abundance: NA; v_gene: TRBV12-3/TRBV12-4; len: 14; j_gene: TRBJ2-1; CDR3aa: CASSLSQEGIEQFF; CDR3nt: TGTGCCAGCAGTTTATCGCAGGAAGGCATTGAGCAGTTCTTC